This TCR beta chain was captured in a study of cytomegalovirus exposure and HLA in healthy donors. Findings and caveats of the study: In vitro assays verified that three CMV-associated chains recognized CMV antigens specifically. Later on, analysis showed that most CMV-associated TCR beta chains appeared to be HLA-restricted. The authors later found HLA-associated TCR beta chains more clonally expanded than equally common others.

Remarks on this clone: Its antigen is unidentified.

CDR3 length equals 14 residues. Germline lookup yields CDR1 LNHDA and CDR2 SQIVND (reference sequence). Trimming stripped 7 bases from V and 2 bases from J, with 12 bases between. Donors in the study were healthy people who gave bone marrow. The primer mix had 60 Vbeta and 13 Jbeta primers. The table came from immunoSEQ multiplex PCR; TCRdb's copy has only in-frame clones and leaves some out. The sample lists roughly 180,000 clones; around 80% were seen once. V gene TRBV19 combines with J gene TRBJ1-5; TRBD1 might be the D (5 bases). The sequence was obtained from a female donor in good health and CMV-seronegative. Sequencing was performed on PBMCs. CDR3 sequence (DNA): TGTGCCAGTAAAACCTCCAGGGGCAATCAGCCCCAGCATTTT. As protein: CASKTSRGNQPQHF.